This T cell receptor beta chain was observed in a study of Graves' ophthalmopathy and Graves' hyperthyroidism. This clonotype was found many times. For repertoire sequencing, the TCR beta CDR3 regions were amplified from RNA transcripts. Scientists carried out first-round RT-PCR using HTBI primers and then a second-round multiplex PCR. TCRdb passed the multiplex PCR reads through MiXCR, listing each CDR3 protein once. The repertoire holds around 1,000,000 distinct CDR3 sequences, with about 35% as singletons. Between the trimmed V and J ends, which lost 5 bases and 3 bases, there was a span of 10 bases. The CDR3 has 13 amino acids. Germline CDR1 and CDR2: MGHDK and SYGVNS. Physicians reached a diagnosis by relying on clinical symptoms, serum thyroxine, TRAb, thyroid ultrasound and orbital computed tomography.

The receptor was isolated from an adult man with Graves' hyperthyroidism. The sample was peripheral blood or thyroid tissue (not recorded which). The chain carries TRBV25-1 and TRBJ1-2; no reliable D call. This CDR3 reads CASSPVGYYGYTF. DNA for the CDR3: TGTGCCAGCAGTCCCGTTGGGTACTATGGCTACACCTTC.